The sample holds many counts of the clone carrying this TCR beta chain. Its antigen is not known. Lactation, pregnancy, other autoimmune disease or uncontrolled infection led to exclusion of patients. The PBMCs had their origin in about 9.7 ml of fresh peripheral blood. This specimen comes from a study of T cells in Graves' hyperthyroidism and ophthalmopathy. General study points: A 13 V-J signature model discriminated ophthalmopathy versus stable hyperthyroidism.

The germline V gene has CDR1 SGHDT and CDR2 YYEEEE. CDR3 length equals 14 residues. The ends were cut back, 3 bases at V and 3 bases at J, with 9 bases in the middle. Regions amplified from RNA transcripts were the TCR beta CDR3 regions. Researchers ran a first-round RT-PCR on the TCR CDR3 using the HTBI primer set. TCRdb re-analysed the multiplex PCR reads in MiXCR, keeping a single row per CDR3 protein. The profile shows about 260,000 distinct CDR3 sequences, roughly 15% of them singletons. V usage is TRBV5-6 and J usage is TRBJ1-4; weak D call: TRBD1 (5 bases). Sample: blood. This clonotype was obtained from a woman under 30 with Graves' ophthalmopathy. The CDR3 sequence is CASSWGVANEKLFF. In DNA form, the CDR3 reads TGTGCCAGCAGCTGGGGGGTGGCTAATGAAAAACTGTTTTTT.